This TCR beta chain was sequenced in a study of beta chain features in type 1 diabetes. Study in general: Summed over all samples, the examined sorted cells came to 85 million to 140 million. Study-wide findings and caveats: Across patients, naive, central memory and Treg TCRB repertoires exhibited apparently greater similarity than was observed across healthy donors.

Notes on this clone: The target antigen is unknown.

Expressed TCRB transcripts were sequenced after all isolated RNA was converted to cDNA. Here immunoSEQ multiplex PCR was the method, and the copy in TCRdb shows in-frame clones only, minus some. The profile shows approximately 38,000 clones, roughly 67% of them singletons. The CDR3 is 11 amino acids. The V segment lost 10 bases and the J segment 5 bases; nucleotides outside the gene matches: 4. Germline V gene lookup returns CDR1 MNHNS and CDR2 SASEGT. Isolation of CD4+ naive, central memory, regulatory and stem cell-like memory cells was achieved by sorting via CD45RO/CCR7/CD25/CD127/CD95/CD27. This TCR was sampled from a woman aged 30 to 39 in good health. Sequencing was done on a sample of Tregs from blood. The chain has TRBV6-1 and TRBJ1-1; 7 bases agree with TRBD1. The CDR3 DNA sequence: TGTGCCACGACAGGGTGGACTGAAGCTTTCTTT. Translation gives CATTGWTEAFF.